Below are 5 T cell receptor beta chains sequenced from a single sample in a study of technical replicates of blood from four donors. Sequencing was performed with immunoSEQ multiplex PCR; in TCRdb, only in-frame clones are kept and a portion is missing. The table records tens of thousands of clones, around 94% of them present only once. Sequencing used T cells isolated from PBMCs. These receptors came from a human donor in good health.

In DNA form, the CDR3 reads TGTGCCAGCAGTTTAAGCGGGAGTGAACAGACCCAGTACTTC. This sequence encodes CASSLSGSEQTQYF. V usage is TRBV28 and J usage is TRBJ2-5; TRBD2 matches 8 bases. Germline trimming cut 2 bases from V and 6 bases from J; bases unmatched to any gene: 5. There are 14 residues in the CDR3. Germline CDR1 and CDR2: MDHEN and SYDVKM. Together with reference TRBV28 and TRBJ2-5, the CDR3 gives the full variable domain: DVKVTQSSRYLVKRTGEKVFLECVQDMDHENMFWYRQDPGLGLRLIYFSYDVKMKEKGDIPEGYSVSREKKERFSLILESASTNQTSMYLCASSLSGSEQTQYFGPGTRLLVL.

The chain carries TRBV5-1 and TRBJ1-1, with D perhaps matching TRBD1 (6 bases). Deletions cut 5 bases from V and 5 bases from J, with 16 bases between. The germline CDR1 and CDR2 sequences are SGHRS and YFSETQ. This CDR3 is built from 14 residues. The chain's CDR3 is CASRIGRGKTEAFF. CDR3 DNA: TGCGCCAGCAGGATAGGCAGGGGTAAAACTGAAGCTTTCTTT. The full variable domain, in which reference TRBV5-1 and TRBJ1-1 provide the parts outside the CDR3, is KAGVTQTPRYLIKTRGQQVTLSCSPISGHRSVSWYQQTPGQGLQFLFEYFSETQRNKGNFPGRFSGRQFSNSRSEMNVSTLELGDSALYLCASRIGRGKTEAFFGQGTRLTVV.

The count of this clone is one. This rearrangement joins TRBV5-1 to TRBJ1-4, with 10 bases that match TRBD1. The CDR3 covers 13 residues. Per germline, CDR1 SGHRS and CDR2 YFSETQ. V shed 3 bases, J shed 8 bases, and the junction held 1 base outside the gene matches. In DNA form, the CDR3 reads TGCGCCAGCAGCTGGACAGGGGGGGAAAAACTGTTTTTT. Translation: CASSWTGGEKLFF.

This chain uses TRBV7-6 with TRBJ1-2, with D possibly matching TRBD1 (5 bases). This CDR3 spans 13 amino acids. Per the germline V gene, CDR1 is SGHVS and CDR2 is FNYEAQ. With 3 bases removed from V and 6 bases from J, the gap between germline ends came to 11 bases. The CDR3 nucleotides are TGTGCCAGCAGCTTTTGGGGGGGAGATGGCTACACCTTC. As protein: CASSFWGGDGYTF.

CDR3 sequence reads: CASTRAWTSGGGNEQFF. The CDR3 nucleotides are TGTGCCAGCACCCGTGCTTGGACTAGCGGGGGCGGGAATGAGCAGTTCTTC. The V and J genes are TRBV11-3 and TRBJ2-1, with 13 bases lining up with TRBD2. CDR1 and CDR2 from the germline V gene are SGHNT and YENEEA. V was clipped by 7 bases and J by 7 bases; unmatched bases: 13. The CDR3 contains 17 residues.